This TCR beta chain stems from a study of cytomegalovirus exposure and HLA in healthy donors. 13 Jbeta primers and 60 Vbeta primers were used for the PCR. Clones were sequenced by immunoSEQ multiplex PCR, and TCRdb holds only the in-frame ones, with some missing. The sample has roughly 92,000 clones; approximately 80% are singletons. Losses at the gene ends were 5 bases for V and 1 base for J; bases not matched to a gene: 1. Germline V gene sequence: CDR1 SGHTA, CDR2 FQGNSA. The CDR3 runs to 14 residues. This TCR was sampled from a man aged 50-59 years in good health and CMV-seropositive. The sample was PBMCs. This chain uses TRBV7-2 with TRBJ2-5, with TRBD2 matching over 10 bases. The DNA for the CDR3 is TGTGCCAGCAGCAGGACTAGCGGCCAAGAGACCCAGTACTTC. It is translated as CASSRTSGQETQYF. The entire variable domain, with the rest obtained from reference TRBV7-2 and TRBJ2-5, is as follows: GAGVSQSPSNKVTEKGKDVELRCDPISGHTALYWYRQSLGQGLEFLIYFQGNSAPDKSGLPSDRFSAERTGGSVSTLTIQRTQQEDSAVYLCASSRTSGQETQYFGPGTRLLVL.